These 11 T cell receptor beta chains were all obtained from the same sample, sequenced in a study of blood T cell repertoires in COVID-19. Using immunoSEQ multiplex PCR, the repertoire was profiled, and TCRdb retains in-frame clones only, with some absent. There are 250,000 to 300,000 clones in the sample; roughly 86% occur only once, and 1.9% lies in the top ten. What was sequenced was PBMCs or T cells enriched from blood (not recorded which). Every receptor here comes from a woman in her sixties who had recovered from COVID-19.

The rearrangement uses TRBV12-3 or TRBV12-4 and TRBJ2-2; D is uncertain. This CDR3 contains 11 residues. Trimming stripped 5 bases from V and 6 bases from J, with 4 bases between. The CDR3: CASSPAGELFF. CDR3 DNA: TGTGCCAGCAGTCCCGCCGGGGAGCTGTTTTTT.

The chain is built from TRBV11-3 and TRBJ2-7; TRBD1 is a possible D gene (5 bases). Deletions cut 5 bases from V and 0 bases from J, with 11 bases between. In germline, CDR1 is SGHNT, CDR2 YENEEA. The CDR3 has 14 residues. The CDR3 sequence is CASSADSVSYEQYF. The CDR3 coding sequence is TGTGCCAGCAGCGCCGACAGTGTCTCCTACGAGCAGTACTTC.

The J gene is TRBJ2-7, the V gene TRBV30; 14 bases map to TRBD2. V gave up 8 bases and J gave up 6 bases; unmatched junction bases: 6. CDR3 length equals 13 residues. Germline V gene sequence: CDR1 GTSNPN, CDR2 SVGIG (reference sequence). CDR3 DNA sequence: TGTGCCCGAACTGGACTAGCGGGGGGCGAGCAGTACTTC. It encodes CARTGLAGGEQYF.

The CDR3 loop is CASAPQAGDHTF. The CDR3, as DNA: TGTGCCAGCGCCCCCCAGGCCGGGGATCACACCTTC. The V and J genes are TRBV6-5 and TRBJ1-2; D unclear. Germline CDR1 reads MNHEY; CDR2 reads SVGAGI. The CDR3 is 12 residues long. The ends were cut back, 8 bases at V and 12 bases at J, with 19 bases in the middle.

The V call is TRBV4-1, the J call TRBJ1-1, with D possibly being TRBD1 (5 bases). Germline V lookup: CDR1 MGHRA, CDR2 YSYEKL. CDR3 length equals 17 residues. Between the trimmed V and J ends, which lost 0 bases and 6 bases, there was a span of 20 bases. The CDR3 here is CASSQDSTGDYGAEAFF. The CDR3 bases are TGCGCCAGCAGCCAAGATTCTACCGGGGACTATGGCGCTGAAGCTTTCTTT.

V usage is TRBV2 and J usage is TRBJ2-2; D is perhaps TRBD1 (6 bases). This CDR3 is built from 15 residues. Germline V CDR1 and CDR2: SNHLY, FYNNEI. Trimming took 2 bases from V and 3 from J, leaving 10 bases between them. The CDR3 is CASSETGQYTGELFF. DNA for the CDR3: TGTGCCAGCAGTGAAACCGGACAGTACACCGGGGAGCTGTTTTTT.

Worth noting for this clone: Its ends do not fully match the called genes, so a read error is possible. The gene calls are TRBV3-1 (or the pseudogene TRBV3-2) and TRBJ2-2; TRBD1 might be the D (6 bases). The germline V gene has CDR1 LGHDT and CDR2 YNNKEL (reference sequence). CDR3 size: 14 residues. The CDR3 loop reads CASSQRDTTRELFF. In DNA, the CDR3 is TGTGCCAGCAGCCAACGGGACACCACCCGGGAGCTGTTTTTT.

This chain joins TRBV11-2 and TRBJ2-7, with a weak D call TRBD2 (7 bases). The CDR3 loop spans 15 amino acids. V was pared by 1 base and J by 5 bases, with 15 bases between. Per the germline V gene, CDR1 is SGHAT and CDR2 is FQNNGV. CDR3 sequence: CASSLGGGGRDEQYF. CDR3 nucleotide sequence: TGTGCCAGCAGCTTAGGAGGGGGGGGACGCGACGAGCAGTACTTC.

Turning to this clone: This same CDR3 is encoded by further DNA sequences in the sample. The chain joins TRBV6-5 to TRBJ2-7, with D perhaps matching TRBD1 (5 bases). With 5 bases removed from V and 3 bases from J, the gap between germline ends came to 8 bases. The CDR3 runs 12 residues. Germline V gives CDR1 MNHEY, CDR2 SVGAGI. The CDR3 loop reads CASSIQVYEQYF. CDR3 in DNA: TGTGCCAGCAGTATACAGGTCTACGAGCAGTACTTC.

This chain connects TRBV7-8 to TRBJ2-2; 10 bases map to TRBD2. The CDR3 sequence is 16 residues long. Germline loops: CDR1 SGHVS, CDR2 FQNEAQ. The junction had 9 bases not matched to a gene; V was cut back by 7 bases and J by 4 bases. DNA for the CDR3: TGTGCCAGCATCAGGACTAGCGGAGCCACCACCGGGGAGCTGTTTTTT. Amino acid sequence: CASIRTSGATTGELFF.

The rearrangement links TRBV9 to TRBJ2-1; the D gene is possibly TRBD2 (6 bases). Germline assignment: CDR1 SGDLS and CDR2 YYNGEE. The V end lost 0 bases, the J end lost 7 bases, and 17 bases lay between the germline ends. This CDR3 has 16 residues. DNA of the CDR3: TGTGCCAGCAGCGTAGTGATCGGGGTAGCGGCTAATGAGCAGTTCTTC. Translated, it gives CASSVVIGVAANEQFF.